This TCR beta chain was sequenced in a study of cytomegalovirus exposure and HLA in healthy donors. For the study at large: In a later analysis, the 100 to 150 validation repertoires were reported to have used the same platform as the roughly 700 first-cohort repertoires.

To note about this clone: Its antigen is undetermined. This same CDR3 is encoded by further DNA sequences in the sample.

The donors were part of the 120-subject validation cohort, which stood apart from the roughly 640-subject first cohort. Study-wide points: The classifier reportedly diagnosed cytomegalovirus status with high specificity and sensitivity. The study found most TCR sequences rare, yet found some public TCRs in many donors.

Libraries were prepared by immunoSEQ multiplex PCR; TCRdb keeps only in-frame clonotypes and omits some of them. Of approximately 180,000 clones listed, just under 90% are singletons. The V end lost 0 bases, the J end lost 2 bases, and 5 bases lay between the germline ends. CDR1 is LGHNA, CDR2 YSLEER, per germline. The CDR3 length is 13 residues. The chain is built from TRBV4-3 and TRBJ2-7, with D possibly matching TRBD1 (5 bases). The sequencing sample was made of PBMCs. The receptor was isolated from a woman in her twenties or thirties in good health and CMV-seronegative. CDR3 sequence (DNA): TGCGCCAGCAGCCAAGACAGGGCCTACGAGCAGTACTTC. Translation gives CASSQDRAYEQYF.